A selection of T cell receptor beta chains follows, all from one sample in a study of T-cell memory formation after mild COVID-19. TCRdb fed the 5' RACE reads into MiXCR, producing one record per CDR3 protein. The sample contains about 160,000 distinct CDR3 sequences, around a third of which appear only once. Sequencing used PBMCs or a T cell subset sorted from them (not recorded which). The receptors stem from an adult woman who had mild COVID-19 (a few samples of this study predate the infection). Cell type and time point are not known. The CDR3 runs from the conserved cysteine through the conserved F or W. Fields, in order: V gene, D gene, J gene, clone size, CDR3 protein, CDR3 DNA. A D gene is named only where the DNA matches it firmly. A clone size is listed for some rows: how often the clone was seen (once, few, many), or a class if it is expanded.

V: TRBV18; D: -; J: TRBJ2-7; size: -; CDR3: CASSPPARLGEQYF; DNA: TGTGCCAGCTCACCACCGGCCCGGTTGGGGGAGCAGTACTTC
V: TRBV5-1; D: -; J: TRBJ2-3; size: few; CDR3: CASRYTSTDTQYF; DNA: TGCGCCAGCAGGTATACTAGTACAGATACGCAGTATTTT
V: TRBV7-3; D: TRBD2; J: TRBJ2-3; size: -; CDR3: CASSGGRPTDTQYF; DNA: TGTGCCAGCTCCGGCGGGAGGCCCACAGATACGCAGTATTTT
V: TRBV4-2; D: TRBD2; J: TRBJ2-3; size: -; CDR3: CASSQDRLAGEYVTQYF; DNA: TGTGCCAGCAGCCAAGATCGGCTAGCGGGAGAATATGTTACGCAGTATTTT
V: TRBV11-2; D: TRBD2; J: TRBJ2-2; size: -; CDR3: CASSLVMRGGPTGELFF; DNA: TGTGCCAGCAGCTTAGTCATGCGGGGGGGCCCAACCGGGGAGCTGTTTTTT
V: TRBV29-1; D: -; J: TRBJ2-1; size: -; CDR3: CSVESYNEQFF; DNA: TGCAGCGTTGAAAGTTACAATGAGCAGTTCTTC
V: TRBV7-2; D: -; J: TRBJ2-3; size: few; CDR3: CASSLQGAYTDTQYF; DNA: TGTGCCAGCAGCTTACAAGGAGCCTACACAGATACGCAGTATTTT
V: TRBV5-1; D: -; J: TRBJ1-1; size: few; CDR3: CASSPPRGGYTEAFF; DNA: TGCGCCAGCAGCCCACCTAGGGGGGGGTACACTGAAGCTTTCTTT
V: TRBV6-6; D: -; J: TRBJ1-2; size: -; CDR3: CASSYVRGASGYTF; DNA: TGTGCCAGCAGTTACGTTAGGGGGGCTAGTGGCTACACCTTC
V: TRBV29-1; D: -; J: TRBJ1-5; size: -; CDR3: CSARVSGNQPQHF; DNA: TGCAGCGCCCGGGTCTCGGGCAATCAGCCCCAGCATTTT
V: TRBV5-1; D: -; J: TRBJ2-2; size: -; CDR3: CASSRDFVVANTGELFF; DNA: TGCGCCAGCAGCAGGGACTTCGTGGTAGCGAACACCGGGGAGCTGTTTTTT
V: TRBV7-8; D: -; J: TRBJ2-7; size: few; CDR3: CASSGGPISYEQYF; DNA: TGTGCCAGCAGCGGGGGACCGATCTCCTACGAGCAGTACTTC
V: TRBV9; D: -; J: TRBJ1-2; size: few; CDR3: CASSVGTRGDYGYTF; DNA: TGTGCCAGCAGCGTAGGGACTAGAGGGGACTATGGCTACACCTTC
V: TRBV30; D: -; J: TRBJ1-5; size: -; CDR3: CAWRASGTNQPQHF; DNA: TGTGCCTGGAGGGCCTCGGGAACCAATCAGCCCCAGCATTTT
V: TRBV30; D: -; J: TRBJ2-6; size: few; CDR3: CAWTLGFGANVLTF; DNA: TGTGCCTGGACTTTGGGGTTCGGGGCCAACGTCCTGACTTTC
V: TRBV6-5; D: TRBD1; J: TRBJ2-3; size: few; CDR3: CASSYSGRTGGDTQYF; DNA: TGTGCCAGCAGTTACTCGGGCCGGACAGGGGGAGATACGCAGTATTTT
V: TRBV20-1; D: -; J: TRBJ1-1; size: many; CDR3: CSARDPRQPNTEAFF; DNA: TGCAGTGCTAGAGATCCGCGGCAGCCGAACACTGAAGCTTTCTTT
V: TRBV20-1; D: -; J: TRBJ1-4; size: -; CDR3: CSARRALNEKLFF; DNA: TGCAGTGCTAGGAGGGCGCTGAATGAAAAACTGTTTTTT
V: TRBV7-9; D: TRBD2; J: TRBJ2-2; size: many; CDR3: CASSLGLLAGNTGELFF; DNA: TGTGCCAGCAGCTTAGGACTGCTAGCGGGGAACACCGGGGAGCTGTTTTTT
V: TRBV7-6; D: TRBD1; J: TRBJ1-1; size: few; CDR3: CASSSQQGLDTEAFF; DNA: TGTGCCAGCAGCTCCCAACAGGGGCTAGACACTGAAGCTTTCTTT
V: TRBV29-1; D: -; J: TRBJ2-2; size: -; CDR3: CSVEWWENTGELFF; DNA: TGCAGCGTTGAATGGTGGGAAAACACCGGGGAGCTGTTTTTT
V: TRBV29-1; D: -; J: TRBJ2-7; size: -; CDR3: CSVDESGGTYEQYF; DNA: TGCAGCGTTGATGAGTCAGGAGGGACTTACGAGCAGTACTTC
V: TRBV7-7; D: TRBD1; J: TRBJ2-7; size: large; CDR3: CASSFGQGDTYEQYF; DNA: TGTGCCAGCAGCTTCGGACAGGGAGATACCTACGAGCAGTACTTC
V: TRBV5-7; D: -; J: TRBJ2-7; size: -; CDR3: CASSEESGIPSYEQYF; DNA: TGTGCCAGCAGCGAAGAATCCGGGATTCCTTCCTACGAGCAGTACTTC
V: TRBV20-1; D: TRBD1; J: TRBJ1-5; size: -; CDR3: CSARDLTGASNQPQHF; DNA: TGCAGTGCTAGAGATCTAACAGGGGCGAGCAATCAGCCCCAGCATTTT
V: TRBV7-9; D: -; J: TRBJ1-5; size: few; CDR3: CASSRGGSNQPQHF; DNA: TGTGCCAGCAGCAGAGGGGGGAGCAATCAGCCCCAGCATTTT
V: TRBV20-1; D: -; J: TRBJ1-1; size: many; CDR3: CSARGSLRTAEGTEAFF; DNA: TGCAGTGCTAGAGGGTCCTTGCGGACCGCCGAAGGCACTGAAGCTTTCTTT
V: TRBV12-3/TRBV12-4; D: -; J: TRBJ1-4; size: -; CDR3: CASSFLPRGNEKLFF; DNA: TGTGCCAGCAGTTTTCTCCCGCGGGGTAATGAAAAACTGTTTTTT
V: TRBV15; D: -; J: TRBJ1-2; size: -; CDR3: CATSGGTDGYTF; DNA: TGTGCCACCAGCGGAGGGACGGATGGCTACACCTTC
V: TRBV12-3/TRBV12-4; D: -; J: TRBJ1-6; size: -; CDR3: CASWSSSYNSPLHF; DNA: TGTGCCAGCTGGAGTAGCTCCTATAATTCACCCCTCCACTTT
V: TRBV20-1; D: -; J: TRBJ1-1; size: -; CDR3: CSASGREAFF; DNA: TGCAGTGCTAGTGGGAGGGAGGCTTTCTTT
V: TRBV7-9; D: TRBD2; J: TRBJ2-3; size: few; CDR3: CASSFFRGGTDTQYF; DNA: TGTGCCAGCAGCTTTTTTCGCGGGGGGACAGATACGCAGTATTTT
V: TRBV4-3; D: TRBD2; J: TRBJ2-5; size: few; CDR3: CASSPGLAGDFNQETQYF; DNA: TGCGCCAGCAGCCCGGGACTAGCGGGAGACTTCAACCAAGAGACCCAGTACTTC
V: TRBV5-1; D: -; J: TRBJ2-7; size: -; CDR3: CASSFSAGAYEQYF; DNA: TGCGCCAGCAGCTTTTCGGCAGGGGCCTACGAGCAGTACTTC
V: TRBV11-2; D: -; J: TRBJ2-3; size: -; CDR3: CASSPPVGTDTQYF; DNA: TGTGCCAGCAGCCCCCCGGTGGGCACAGATACGCAGTATTTT
V: TRBV4-1; D: -; J: TRBJ1-5; size: few; CDR3: CASSQGLVSNQPQHF; DNA: TGCGCCAGCAGCCAAGGATTGGTAAGCAATCAGCCCCAGCATTTT
V: TRBV24-1; D: TRBD1; J: TRBJ2-3; size: -; CDR3: CATSDPDRAPDTQYF; DNA: TGTGCCACCAGTGATCCCGACAGGGCCCCAGATACGCAGTATTTT
V: TRBV4-3; D: TRBD2; J: TRBJ2-1; size: -; CDR3: CASSQSGTSADEQFF; DNA: TGCGCCAGCAGCCAGTCCGGGACTAGCGCAGATGAGCAGTTCTTC
V: TRBV12-3/TRBV12-4; D: TRBD2; J: TRBJ2-1; size: -; CDR3: CASRNSGGLHNEQFF; DNA: TGTGCCAGCAGAAATAGCGGGGGCCTCCACAATGAGCAGTTCTTC
V: TRBV6-2/TRBV6-3; D: TRBD1; J: TRBJ1-2; size: -; CDR3: CASCTTGAYGYTF; DNA: TGTGCCAGCTGCACGACAGGGGCCTATGGCTACACCTTC
V: TRBV5-1; D: -; J: TRBJ2-1; size: -; CDR3: CASSLRDSGVNEQFF; DNA: TGCGCCAGCAGCTTGAGGGACTCGGGGGTCAATGAGCAGTTCTTC
V: TRBV7-9; D: -; J: TRBJ2-1; size: few; CDR3: CASSPGRPYNEQFF; DNA: TGTGCCAGCAGCCCAGGAAGGCCCTACAATGAGCAGTTCTTC
V: TRBV6-1; D: -; J: TRBJ1-1; size: -; CDR3: CASTGGVYNTEAFF; DNA: TGTGCCAGCACCGGAGGGGTTTACAACACTGAAGCTTTCTTT